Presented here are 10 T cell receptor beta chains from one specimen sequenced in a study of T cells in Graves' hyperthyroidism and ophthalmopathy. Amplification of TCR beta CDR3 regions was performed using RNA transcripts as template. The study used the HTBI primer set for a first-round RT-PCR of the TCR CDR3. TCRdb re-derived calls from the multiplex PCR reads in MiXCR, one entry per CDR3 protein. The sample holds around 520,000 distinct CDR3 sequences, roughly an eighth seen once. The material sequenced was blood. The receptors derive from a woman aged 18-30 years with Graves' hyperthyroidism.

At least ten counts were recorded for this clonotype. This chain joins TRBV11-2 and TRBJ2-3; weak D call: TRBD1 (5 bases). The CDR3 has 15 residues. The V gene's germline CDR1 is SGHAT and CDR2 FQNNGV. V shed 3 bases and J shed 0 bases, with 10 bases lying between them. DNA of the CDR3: TGTGCCAGCAGCTTTAGGGGTCCTAGCACAGATACGCAGTATTTT. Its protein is CASSFRGPSTDTQYF.

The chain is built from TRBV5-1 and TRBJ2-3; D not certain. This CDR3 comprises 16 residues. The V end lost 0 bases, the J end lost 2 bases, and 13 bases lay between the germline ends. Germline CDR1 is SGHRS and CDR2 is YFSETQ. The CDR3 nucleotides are TGCGCCAGCAGCTTGGCCCAGCAACCCGACACAGATACGCAGTATTTT. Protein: CASSLAQQPDTDTQYF.

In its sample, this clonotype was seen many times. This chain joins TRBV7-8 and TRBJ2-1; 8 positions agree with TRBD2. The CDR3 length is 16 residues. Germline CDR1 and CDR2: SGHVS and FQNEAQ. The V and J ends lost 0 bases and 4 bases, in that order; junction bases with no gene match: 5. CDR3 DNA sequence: TGTGCCAGCAGCTTAGCGCACGTAGCGGGATACAATGAGCAGTTCTTC. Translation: CASSLAHVAGYNEQFF.

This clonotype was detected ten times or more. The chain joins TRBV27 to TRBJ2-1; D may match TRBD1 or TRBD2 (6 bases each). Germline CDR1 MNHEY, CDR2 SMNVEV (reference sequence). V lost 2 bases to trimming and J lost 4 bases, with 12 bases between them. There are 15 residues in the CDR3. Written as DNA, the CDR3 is TGTGCCAGCAGTTTACTAGGAGGGGGATACAATGAGCAGTTCTTC. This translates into CASSLLGGGYNEQFF.

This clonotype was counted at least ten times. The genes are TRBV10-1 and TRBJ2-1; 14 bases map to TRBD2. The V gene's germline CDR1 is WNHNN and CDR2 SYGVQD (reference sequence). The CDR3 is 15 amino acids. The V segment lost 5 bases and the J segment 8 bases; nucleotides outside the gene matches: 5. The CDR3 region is CASSTGTSGSDEQFF. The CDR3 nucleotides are TGCGCCAGCAGTACCGGGACTAGCGGGAGTGATGAGCAGTTCTTC.

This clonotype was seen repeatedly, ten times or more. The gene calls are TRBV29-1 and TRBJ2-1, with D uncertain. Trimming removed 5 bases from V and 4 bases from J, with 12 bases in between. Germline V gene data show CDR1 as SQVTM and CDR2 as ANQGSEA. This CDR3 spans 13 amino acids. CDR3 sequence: CSVRNAAYNEQFF. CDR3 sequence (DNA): TGCAGCGTTCGAAATGCCGCTTACAATGAGCAGTTCTTC.

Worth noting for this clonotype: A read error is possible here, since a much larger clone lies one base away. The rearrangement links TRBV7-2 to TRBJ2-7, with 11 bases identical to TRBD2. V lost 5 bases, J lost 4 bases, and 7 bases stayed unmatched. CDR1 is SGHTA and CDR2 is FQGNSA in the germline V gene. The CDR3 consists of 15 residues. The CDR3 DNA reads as TGTGCCAGCAGCGCCTGGACTAGCGGGCCTTACGAGCAGTACGTC. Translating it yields CASSAWTSGPYEQYV.

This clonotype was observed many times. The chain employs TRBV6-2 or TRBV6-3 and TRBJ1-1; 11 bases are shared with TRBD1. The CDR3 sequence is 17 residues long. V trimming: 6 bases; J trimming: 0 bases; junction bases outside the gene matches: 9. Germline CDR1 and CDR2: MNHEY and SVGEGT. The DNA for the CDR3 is TGTGCCAGCAGAATGGACAGGGGGCATAATTTGAACACTGAAGCTTTCTTT. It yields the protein CASRMDRGHNLNTEAFF.

In DNA form, the CDR3 reads TGTGCCAGCAAGGGGTGCGAGGAGTTAGGAGATACGCAGTATTTT. Translating gives CASKGCEELGDTQYF. The rearrangement links TRBV6-9 to TRBJ2-3, with D perhaps matching TRBD1 (5 bases). V gave up 7 bases and J gave up 5 bases, with 19 bases separating them. This CDR3 region has 15 residues. Germline V lookup: CDR1 MNHGY, CDR2 SVAAGI.

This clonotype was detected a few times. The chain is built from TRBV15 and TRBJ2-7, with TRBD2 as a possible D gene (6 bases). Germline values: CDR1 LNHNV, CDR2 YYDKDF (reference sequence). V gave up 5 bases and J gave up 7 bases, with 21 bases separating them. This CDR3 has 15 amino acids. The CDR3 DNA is TGTGCCACCAGCTTACTCATGGGGGGAGTAGTAGAGCAGTACTTC. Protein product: CATSLLMGGVVEQYF.